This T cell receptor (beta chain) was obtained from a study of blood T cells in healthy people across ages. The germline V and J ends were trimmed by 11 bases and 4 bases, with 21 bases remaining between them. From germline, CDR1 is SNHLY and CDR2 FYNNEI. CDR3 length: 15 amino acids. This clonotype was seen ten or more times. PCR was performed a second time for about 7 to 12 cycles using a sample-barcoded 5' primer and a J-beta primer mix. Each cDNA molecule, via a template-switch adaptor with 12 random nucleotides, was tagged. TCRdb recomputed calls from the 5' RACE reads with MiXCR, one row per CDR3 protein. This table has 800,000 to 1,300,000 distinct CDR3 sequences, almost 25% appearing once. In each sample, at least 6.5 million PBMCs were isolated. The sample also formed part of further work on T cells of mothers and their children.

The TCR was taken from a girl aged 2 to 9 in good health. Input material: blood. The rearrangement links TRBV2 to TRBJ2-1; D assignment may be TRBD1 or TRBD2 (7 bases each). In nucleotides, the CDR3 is TGTGCCGGGGGGGAAGGGGGCGGACCATACAATGAGCAGTTCTTC. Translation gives CAGGEGGGPYNEQFF.